The 6 T cell receptor beta chains reported below all come from one sample, sequenced in a study of blood T cell repertoires in COVID-19. Sequencing used immunoSEQ multiplex PCR; TCRdb keeps in-frame clones, though not all of them. The sample records under 250,000 clones, approximately 91% being singletons. The source material was peripheral blood. The receptors stem from a woman aged 40 to 50 with acute or convalescent COVID-19.

CDR3 nucleotide sequence: TGTGCCAGTAGTCCGGGACTAGCGAATGAGCAGTTCTTC. This gives the protein CASSPGLANEQFF. This sequence joins TRBV19 and TRBJ2-1; 10 bases align to TRBD2. V trimming: 5 bases; J trimming: 7 bases; junction bases outside the gene matches: 2. Germline lookup yields CDR1 LNHDA and CDR2 SQIVND (reference sequence). The CDR3 is 13 residues long. The full variable domain, with the rest looked up from reference TRBV19 and TRBJ2-1, is DGGITQSPKYLFRKEGQNVTLSCEQNLNHDAMYWYRQDPGQGLRLIYYSQIVNDFQKGDIAEGYSVSREKKESFPLTVTSAQKNPTAFYLCASSPGLANEQFFGPGTRLTVL.

The chain joins TRBV19 to TRBJ2-1; 7 bases align to TRBD1. CDR3 length: 13 residues. CDR1 is LNHDA and CDR2 is SQIVND in the germline V gene (reference sequence). J was trimmed by 5 bases and V by 4 bases; bases with no gene match: 2. This CDR3 is CASSRGQNNEQFF. The CDR3 DNA reads TGTGCCAGTAGTAGGGGACAGAACAATGAGCAGTTCTTC.

Notes on this clone: Distinct nucleotide sequences in the sample also encode this CDR3. The V gene is TRBV2, the J gene TRBJ1-5, with 12 positions matching TRBD1. This CDR3 has 15 amino acids. The V gene's germline CDR1 is SNHLY and CDR2 FYNNEI. V lost 6 bases and J lost 6; bases outside the gene matches: 6. The CDR3 sequence is CASRPGQGAGQPQHF. The DNA for the CDR3 is TGTGCCAGCAGGCCGGGACAGGGGGCTGGTCAGCCCCAGCATTTT.

The CDR3 sequence: CSASQGGEQYV. For the CDR3, the DNA is TGCAGTGCTTCCCAGGGGGGAGAGCAGTACGTC. V usage is TRBV20-1 and J usage is TRBJ2-7; possible D gene TRBD1, 7 bases. V lost 5 bases and J 7 bases, leaving 12 bases between the germline ends. Looked up from germline, CDR1 is DFQATT and CDR2 is SNEGSKA (reference sequence). This CDR3 contains 11 residues.

The chain carries TRBV7-2 and TRBJ1-6; 7 positions match TRBD1. The CDR3 contains 12 residues. Germline trimming cut 5 bases from V and 14 bases from J; bases unmatched to any gene: 6. Germline CDR1 is SGHTA and CDR2 is FQGNSA. CDR3 nucleotides: TGTGCCAGCAGCATACAGGGGATTGCCCTCCACTTT. This gives the protein CASSIQGIALHF.

The rearrangement links TRBV6-5 to TRBJ1-2; 7 nucleotides align to TRBD1. The CDR3 has 15 residues. V shed 2 bases, J shed 2 bases, and the junction held 5 bases outside the gene matches. CDR1 MNHEY and CDR2 SVGAGI come from the germline V gene. This CDR3 reads CASSYTRGLNYGYTF. In nucleotides, the CDR3 is TGTGCCAGCAGTTACACCAGGGGGTTGAACTATGGCTACACCTTC.